This TCR beta chain is drawn from a study of blood T cell repertoires in COVID-19. Study-level information: The United States, Italy and Spain provided the acute and convalescent COVID-19 samples. PBMCs, B-cell-depleted T cells, or T cells were the source of the cDNA or gDNA that made up the material.

In the authors' workflow: Reference gene primer amplification gave estimated nucleated cell counts. Using immunoSEQ multiplex PCR, the repertoire was profiled, and TCRdb retains in-frame clones only, with some absent. V and J calls and clone size are those listed in that table; D and trimming were worked out from the DNA. The table has some 190,000 clones, roughly 90% seen once. Germline V CDR1 and CDR2: MNHGY, SAAAGT. This CDR3 contains 13 residues. Trimming left V 7 bases short and J 9 bases short, with 15 bases between. The sequenced sample consisted of peripheral blood. This receptor was identified in a woman in her 40s who had recovered from COVID-19. This sequence joins TRBV6-8 and TRBJ2-2; TRBD2 is a possible D gene (5 bases). The CDR3 DNA is TGTGCCAGCACCGAGGGTAGTCCTCGGGAGCTGTTTTTT. Its protein is CASTEGSPRELFF.